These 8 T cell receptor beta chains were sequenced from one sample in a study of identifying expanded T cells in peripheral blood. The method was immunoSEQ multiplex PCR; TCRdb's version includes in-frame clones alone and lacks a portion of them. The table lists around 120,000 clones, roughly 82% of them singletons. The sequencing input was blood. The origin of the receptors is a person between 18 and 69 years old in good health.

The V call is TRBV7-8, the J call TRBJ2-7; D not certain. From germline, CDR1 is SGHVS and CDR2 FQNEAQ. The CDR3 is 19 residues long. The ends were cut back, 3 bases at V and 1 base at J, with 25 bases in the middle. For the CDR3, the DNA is TGTGCCAGCAGCTTTCCCAGGCTCATACGGGCCAGCCATTCCTACGAGCAGTACTTC. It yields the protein CASSFPRLIRASHSYEQYF. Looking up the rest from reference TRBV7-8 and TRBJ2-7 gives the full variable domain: GAGVSQSPRYKVAKRGQDVALRCDPISGHVSLFWYQQALGQGPEFLTYFQNEAQLDKSGLPSDRFFAERPEGSVSTLKIQRTQQEDSAVYLCASSFPRLIRASHSYEQYFGPGTRLTVT.

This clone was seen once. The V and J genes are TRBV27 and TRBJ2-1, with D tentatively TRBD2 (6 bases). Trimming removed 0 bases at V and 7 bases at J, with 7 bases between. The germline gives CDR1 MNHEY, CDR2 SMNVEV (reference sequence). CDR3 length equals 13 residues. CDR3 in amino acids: CASSLSEGNEQFF. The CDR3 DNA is TGTGCCAGCAGTTTATCGGAGGGGAATGAGCAGTTCTTC.

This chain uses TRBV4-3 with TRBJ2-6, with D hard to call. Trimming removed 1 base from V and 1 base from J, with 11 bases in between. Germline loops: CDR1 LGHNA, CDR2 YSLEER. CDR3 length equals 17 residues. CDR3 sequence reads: CASSQASRASGANVLTF. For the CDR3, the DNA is TGCGCCAGCAGCCAAGCATCGCGAGCATCTGGGGCCAACGTCCTGACTTTC.

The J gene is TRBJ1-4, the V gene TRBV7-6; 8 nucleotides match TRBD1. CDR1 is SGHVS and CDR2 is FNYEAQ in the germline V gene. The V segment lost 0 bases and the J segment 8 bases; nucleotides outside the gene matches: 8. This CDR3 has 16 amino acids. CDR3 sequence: CASSLAGQGAVEKLFF. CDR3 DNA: TGTGCCAGCAGCTTAGCCGGACAGGGCGCAGTCGAAAAACTGTTTTTT.

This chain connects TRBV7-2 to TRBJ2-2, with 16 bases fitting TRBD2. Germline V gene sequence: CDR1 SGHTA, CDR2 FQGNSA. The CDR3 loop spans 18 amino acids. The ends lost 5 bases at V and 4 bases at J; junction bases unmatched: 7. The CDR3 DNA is TGTGCCAGCAGCCGCCCGGGACTAGCGGGGGGGGGCACCGGGGAGCTGTTTTTT. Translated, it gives CASSRPGLAGGGTGELFF.

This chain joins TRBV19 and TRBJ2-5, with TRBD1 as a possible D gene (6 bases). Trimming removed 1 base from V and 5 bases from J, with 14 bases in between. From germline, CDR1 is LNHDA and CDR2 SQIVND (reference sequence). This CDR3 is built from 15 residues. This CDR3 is CASSIGDKPGETQYF. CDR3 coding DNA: TGTGCCAGTAGTATAGGGGACAAGCCCGGGGAGACCCAGTACTTC.

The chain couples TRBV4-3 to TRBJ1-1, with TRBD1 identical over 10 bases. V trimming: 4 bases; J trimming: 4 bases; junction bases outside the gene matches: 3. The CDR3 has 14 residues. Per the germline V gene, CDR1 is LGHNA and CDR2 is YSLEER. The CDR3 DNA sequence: TGCGCCAGCAGCCGCGGGACAGGGGCCACTGAAGCTTTCTTT. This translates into CASSRGTGATEAFF.

The CDR3 DNA reads as TGCGCCAGCAGCTTGAGGCCCTTTAATGAAAAACTGTTTTTT. Protein: CASSLRPFNEKLFF. The V gene is TRBV5-1, the J gene TRBJ1-4, with D unclear. This CDR3 comprises 14 residues. V was shortened by 1 base and J by 4 bases, with 8 bases between the two germline ends. CDR1 SGHRS and CDR2 YFSETQ come from the germline V gene.